The next 18 T cell receptor beta chains were all read from a single sample in a study of regulatory T cells. The study, taken as a whole, reports: In CD3G-deficient patients, conventional CD4+ T cells were enriched for hydrophobic CDR3 residues at positions 6 and 7.

Amplification used 52 TRBV primers and 13 TRBJ primers. The assay was immunoSEQ multiplex PCR, and TCRdb's table has in-frame clones only and misses some. The data hold nearly 30,000 clones, with roughly 92% observed a single time. The antigens of these receptors remain unknown. Sequencing was carried out using conventional CD4+ T cells sorted from blood. Source of these receptors: a person aged 18 to 30 with CD3G deficiency.

The gene calls are TRBV19 and TRBJ2-1, with D maybe TRBD1 (6 bases). CDR1 and CDR2 (germline): LNHDA, SQIVND (reference sequence). There are 11 residues in the CDR3. Trimming removed 4 bases from V and 10 bases from J, with 8 bases in between. The CDR3 DNA is TGTGCCAGTAGTACTGGACAGGAGCAGTTCTTC. This gives the protein CASSTGQEQFF.

The V call is TRBV18, the J call TRBJ2-7; D unclear. The CDR3 is made up of 13 amino acids. The ends were cut back, 6 bases at V and 3 bases at J, with 12 bases in the middle. Germline CDR1 KGHSH, CDR2 LQKENI. The CDR3 loop is CASSQERSYEQYF. DNA for the CDR3: TGTGCCAGCTCTCAGGAACGCAGCTACGAGCAGTACTTC.

The V call is TRBV7-8, the J call TRBJ2-1; 10 positions agree with TRBD2. Germline V lookup: CDR1 SGHVS, CDR2 FQNEAQ. The V gene end was trimmed by 1 base and the J gene end by 1 base; junction bases not matched to a gene: 1. This CDR3 has 16 amino acids. The CDR3: CASSLGAGGSYNEQFF. CDR3 DNA sequence: TGTGCCAGCAGCTTAGGAGCGGGAGGGTCCTACAATGAGCAGTTCTTC. Drawing the rest from reference TRBV7-8 and TRBJ2-1, the complete variable domain is GAGVSQSPRYKVAKRGQDVALRCDPISGHVSLFWYQQALGQGPEFLTYFQNEAQLDKSGLPSDRFFAERPEGSVSTLKIQRTQQEDSAVYLCASSLGAGGSYNEQFFGPGTRLTVL.

The V call is TRBV7-8, the J call TRBJ2-3, with D perhaps TRBD1 (6 bases). The CDR3 contains 17 residues. The germline V gene has CDR1 SGHVS and CDR2 FQNEAQ. V gave up 1 base and J gave up 5 bases, with 19 bases separating them. Here the CDR3 reads CASSLGIRGKIGDTQYF. The CDR3 DNA follows: TGTGCCAGCAGCTTAGGGATCAGGGGAAAAATCGGAGATACGCAGTATTTT.

This clone was detected once. The chain uses TRBV7-9 and TRBJ2-3, with a weak D call TRBD2 (5 bases). This CDR3 contains 10 residues. Germline V lookup: CDR1 SEHNR, CDR2 FQNEAQ (reference sequence). V shed 10 bases and J shed 5 bases, with 7 bases lying between them. The CDR3 protein is CAMEVDTQYF. The DNA for the CDR3 is TGTGCCATGGAGGTAGATACGCAGTATTTT.

The chain couples TRBV7-9 to TRBJ2-3; TRBD1 matches at 7 bases. CDR3 size: 19 residues. With 3 bases clipped from V and 4 bases from J, the junction kept 19 bases outside the gene matches. Looked up from germline, CDR1 is SEHNR and CDR2 is FQNEAQ (reference sequence). Here the CDR3 reads CASSFGFKGQRLQPDTQYF. For the CDR3, the DNA is TGTGCCAGCAGCTTTGGGTTCAAGGGACAGCGGCTCCAACCAGATACGCAGTATTTT.

The genes are TRBV5-1 and TRBJ2-5; 12 bases map to TRBD2. Germline CDR1 reads SGHRS; CDR2 reads YFSETQ. Trimming took 0 bases from V and 4 from J; bases not matched to a gene: 4. The CDR3 consists of 16 residues. The CDR3 region is CASSLALAGGRETQYF. CDR3 DNA sequence: TGCGCCAGCAGCTTGGCACTAGCGGGAGGACGAGAGACCCAGTACTTC.

The chain carries TRBV7-8 and TRBJ2-7, with D maybe TRBD1 (7 bases). Germline V gives CDR1 SGHVS, CDR2 FQNEAQ. With 5 bases removed from V and 6 bases from J, the gap between germline ends came to 17 bases. The CDR3 has 14 residues. The CDR3 spells CASSRGTVGSEQYF. As DNA, the CDR3 is TGTGCCAGCAGCCGCGGGACAGTTGGGTCCGAGCAGTACTTC.

This clone was seen just once. This chain joins TRBV27 and TRBJ2-5, with a weak D call TRBD1 (6 bases). The J call may be incorrect, as the DNA end agrees better with TRBJ2-7. This CDR3 comprises 15 residues. Germline V gene lookup returns CDR1 MNHEY and CDR2 SMNVEV (reference sequence). CDR3 DNA sequence: TGTGCCAGCAGCTCACGGGACATCTCAGTCGACGAGCAGTACTTC. Its protein product is CASSSRDISVDEQYF.

Sample share makes this clone large (0.1 to 1%). The genes are TRBV28 and TRBJ1-5; 9 positions agree with TRBD1. Germline-derived CDR1 and CDR2 are MDHEN and SYDVKM. J gave up 6 bases and V 6 bases, and 6 bases lay outside the gene matches. CDR3 length equals 14 residues. The CDR3 DNA sequence: TGTGCCAGCAGCCCCGACAGGGGGATTCAGCCCCAGCATTTT. It codes for CASSPDRGIQPQHF.

By share, this clone counts as medium-sized (0.01 to 0.1%). The gene calls are TRBV11-2 and TRBJ2-1, with unresolved D. Germline CDR1 and CDR2: SGHAT and FQNNGV. The CDR3 contains 12 residues. Deletions cut 5 bases from V and 9 bases from J, with 11 bases between. The CDR3 DNA reads TGTGCCAGCAGCCGCCTAGTGGGTGAGCAGTTCTTC. Translation gives CASSRLVGEQFF.

This chain links TRBV9 with TRBJ2-3, with 11 nucleotides matching TRBD2. This CDR3 is 14 amino acids long. CDR1 and CDR2 from the germline V gene are SGDLS and YYNGEE. V lost 7 bases, J lost 2 bases, and 3 bases stayed unmatched. In DNA form, the CDR3 reads TGTGCCAGCGGGACTAGCGGTACCACAGATACGCAGTATTTT. Translation gives CASGTSGTTDTQYF.

Written as DNA, the CDR3 is TGTGCCAGCAGCGTATCCGGGACAGGGCAAGCTTTCTTT. It translates to CASSVSGTGQAFF. The chain employs TRBV6-1 and TRBJ1-1; TRBD1 agrees at 9 bases. Unmatched junction bases numbered 8, after V lost 6 bases and J lost 9 bases. The CDR3 length is 13 residues. From germline, CDR1 is MNHNS and CDR2 SASEGT.

The chain carries TRBV5-1 and TRBJ2-3; 7 bases agree with TRBD1. J gave up 5 bases and V 4 bases, and 7 bases lay outside the gene matches. The germline CDR1 and CDR2 sequences are SGHRS and YFSETQ. This CDR3 comprises 14 residues. CDR3 in amino acids: CASSQDRAIDTQYF. CDR3 DNA: TGCGCCAGCAGCCAAGACAGGGCAATAGATACGCAGTATTTT. Full variable domain (remainder filled in from reference TRBV5-1 and TRBJ2-3): KAGVTQTPRYLIKTRGQQVTLSCSPISGHRSVSWYQQTPGQGLQFLFEYFSETQRNKGNFPGRFSGRQFSNSRSEMNVSTLELGDSALYLCASSQDRAIDTQYFGPGTRLTVL.

This chain links TRBV6-1 with TRBJ1-5, with D hard to call. The germline gives CDR1 MNHNS, CDR2 SASEGT. There are 14 residues in the CDR3. V shed 4 bases and J shed 7 bases, with 14 bases lying between them. DNA of the CDR3: TGTGCCAGCAGTGCCGGGGAAGGTTGGCAGCCCCAGCATTTT. It specifies CASSAGEGWQPQHF.

This rearrangement joins TRBV28 to TRBJ1-1; unclear D gene. Trimming removed 7 bases from V and 4 bases from J, with 13 bases in between. The length of the CDR3 is 13 residues. The V gene's germline CDR1 is MDHEN and CDR2 SYDVKM. This chain's CDR3 is CASNSPAGTEAFF. For the CDR3, the DNA is TGTGCCAGCAATTCCCCGGCCGGCACTGAAGCTTTCTTT. The full variable domain, with the rest looked up from reference TRBV28 and TRBJ1-1, is DVKVTQSSRYLVKRTGEKVFLECVQDMDHENMFWYRQDPGLGLRLIYFSYDVKMKEKGDIPEGYSVSREKKERFSLILESASTNQTSMYLCASNSPAGTEAFFGQGTRLTVV.

The chain has TRBV6-1 and TRBJ1-6; no clear D gene. V was shortened by 2 bases and J by 8 bases, with 10 bases between the two germline ends. Germline assignment: CDR1 MNHNS and CDR2 SASEGT. The length of the CDR3 is 14 residues. This CDR3 reads CASSETWRDSPLHF. The CDR3 DNA reads as TGTGCCAGCAGTGAAACCTGGAGGGATTCACCCCTCCACTTT.

This clone was counted once. The CDR3 nucleotides read TGCAGCGTTGCGCCAGCTAGCGAGGCCCAGTACTTC. It yields the protein CSVAPASEAQYF. This chain connects TRBV29-1 to TRBJ2-5; TRBD2 is a possible D gene (6 bases). Trimming stripped 4 bases from V and 9 bases from J, with 15 bases between. Germline V CDR1 and CDR2: SQVTM, ANQGSEA. CDR3 length: 12 amino acids.